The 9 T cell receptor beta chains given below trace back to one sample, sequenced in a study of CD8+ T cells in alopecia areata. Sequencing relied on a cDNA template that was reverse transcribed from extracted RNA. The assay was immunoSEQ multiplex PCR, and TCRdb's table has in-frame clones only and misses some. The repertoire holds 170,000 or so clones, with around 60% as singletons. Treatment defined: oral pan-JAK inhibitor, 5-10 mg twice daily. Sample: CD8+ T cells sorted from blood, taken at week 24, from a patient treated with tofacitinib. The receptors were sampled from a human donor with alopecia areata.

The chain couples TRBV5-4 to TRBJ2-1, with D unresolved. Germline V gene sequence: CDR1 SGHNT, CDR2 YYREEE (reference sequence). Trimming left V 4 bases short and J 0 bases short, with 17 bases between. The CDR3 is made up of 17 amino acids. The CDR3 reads CASSTTRRSSSYNEQFF. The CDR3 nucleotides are TGTGCCAGCAGCACCACACGGCGGTCGAGCTCCTACAATGAGCAGTTCTTC.

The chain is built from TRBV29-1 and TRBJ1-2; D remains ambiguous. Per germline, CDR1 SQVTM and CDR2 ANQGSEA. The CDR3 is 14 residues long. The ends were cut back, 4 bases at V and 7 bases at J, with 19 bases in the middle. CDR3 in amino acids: CSVVPNSGYSGYTF. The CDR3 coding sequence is TGCAGCGTTGTCCCGAACAGTGGCTATAGTGGCTACACCTTC. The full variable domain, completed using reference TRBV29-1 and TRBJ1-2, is SAVISQKPSRDICQRGTSLTIQCQVDSQVTMMFWYRQQPGQSLTLIATANQGSEATYESGFVIDKFPISRPNLTFSTLTVSNMSPEDSSIYLCSVVPNSGYSGYTFGSGTRLTVV.

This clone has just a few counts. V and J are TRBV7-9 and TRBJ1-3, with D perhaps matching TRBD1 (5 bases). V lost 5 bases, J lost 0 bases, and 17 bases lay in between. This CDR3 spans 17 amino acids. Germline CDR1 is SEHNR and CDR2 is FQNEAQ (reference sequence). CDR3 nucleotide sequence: TGTGCCAGCAGCCCCCGGGACTTAGGAGGCTCTGGAAACACCATATATTTT. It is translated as CASSPRDLGGSGNTIYF. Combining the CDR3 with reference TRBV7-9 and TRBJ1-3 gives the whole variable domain DTGVSQNPRHKITKRGQNVTFRCDPISEHNRLYWYRQTLGQGPEFLTYFQNEAQLEKSRLLSDRFSAERPKGSFSTLEIQRTEQGDSAMYLCASSPRDLGGSGNTIYFGEGSWLTVV.

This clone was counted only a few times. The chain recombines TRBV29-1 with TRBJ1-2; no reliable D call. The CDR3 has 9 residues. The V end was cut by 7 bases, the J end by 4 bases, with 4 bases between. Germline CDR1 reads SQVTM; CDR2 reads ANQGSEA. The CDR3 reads CSDSYGYTF. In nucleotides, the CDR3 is TGCAGCGATAGCTATGGCTACACCTTC.

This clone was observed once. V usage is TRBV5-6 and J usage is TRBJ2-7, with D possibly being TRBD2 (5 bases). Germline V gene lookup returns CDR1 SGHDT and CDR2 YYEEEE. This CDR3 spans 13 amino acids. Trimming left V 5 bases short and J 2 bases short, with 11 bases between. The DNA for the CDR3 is TGTGCCAGCAGACCCGTGCGGGCCTACGAGCAGTACTTC. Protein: CASRPVRAYEQYF.

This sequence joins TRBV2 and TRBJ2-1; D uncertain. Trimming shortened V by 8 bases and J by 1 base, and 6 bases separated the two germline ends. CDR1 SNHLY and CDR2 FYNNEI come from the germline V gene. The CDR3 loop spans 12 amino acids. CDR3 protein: CASQPSYNEQFF. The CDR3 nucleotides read TGTGCCAGCCAGCCATCCTACAATGAGCAGTTCTTC.

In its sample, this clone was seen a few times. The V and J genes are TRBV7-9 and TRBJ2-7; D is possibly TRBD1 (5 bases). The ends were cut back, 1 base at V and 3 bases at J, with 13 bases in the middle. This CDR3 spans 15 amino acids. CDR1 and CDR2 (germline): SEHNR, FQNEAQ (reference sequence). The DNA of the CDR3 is TGTGCCAGCAGCTTAGGCACAGGCCAAGGCTACGAGCAGTACTTC. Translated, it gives CASSLGTGQGYEQYF.

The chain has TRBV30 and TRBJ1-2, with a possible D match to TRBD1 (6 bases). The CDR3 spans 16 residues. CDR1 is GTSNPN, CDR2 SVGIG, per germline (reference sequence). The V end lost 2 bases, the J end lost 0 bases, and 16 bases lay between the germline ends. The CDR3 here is CAWSPGVPPTNYGYTF. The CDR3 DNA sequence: TGTGCCTGGAGTCCAGGGGTTCCTCCTACTAACTATGGCTACACCTTC.

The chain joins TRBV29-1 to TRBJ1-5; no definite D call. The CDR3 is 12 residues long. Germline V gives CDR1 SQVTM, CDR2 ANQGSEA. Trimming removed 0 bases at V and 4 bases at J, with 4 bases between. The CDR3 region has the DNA TGCAGCGTTGAAGATGAAAATCAGCCCCAGCATTTT. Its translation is CSVEDENQPQHF.